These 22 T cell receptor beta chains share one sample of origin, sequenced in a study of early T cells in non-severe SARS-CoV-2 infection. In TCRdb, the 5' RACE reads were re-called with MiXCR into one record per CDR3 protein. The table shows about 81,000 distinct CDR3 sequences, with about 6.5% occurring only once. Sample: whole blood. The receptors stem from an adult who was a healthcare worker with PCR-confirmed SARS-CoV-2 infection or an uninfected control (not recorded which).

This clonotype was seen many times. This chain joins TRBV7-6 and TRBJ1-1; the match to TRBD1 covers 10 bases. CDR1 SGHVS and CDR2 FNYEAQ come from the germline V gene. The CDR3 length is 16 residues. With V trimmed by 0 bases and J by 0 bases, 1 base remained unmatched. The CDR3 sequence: CASSLADRGLNTEAFF. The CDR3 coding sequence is TGTGCCAGCAGCTTAGCAGACAGGGGGCTGAACACTGAAGCTTTCTTT. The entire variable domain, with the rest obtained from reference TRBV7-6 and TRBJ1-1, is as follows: GAGVSQSPRYKVTKRGQDVALRCDPISGHVSLYWYRQALGQGPEFLTYFNYEAQQDKSGLPNDRFSAERPEGSISTLTIQRTEQRDSAMYRCASSLADRGLNTEAFFGQGTRLTVV.

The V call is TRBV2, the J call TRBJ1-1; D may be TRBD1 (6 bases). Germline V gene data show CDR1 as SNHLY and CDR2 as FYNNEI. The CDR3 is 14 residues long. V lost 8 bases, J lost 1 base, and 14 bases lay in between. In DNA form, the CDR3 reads TGTGCCAGCGCCCACCGGGGGCCGAACACTGAAGCTTTCTTT. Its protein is CASAHRGPNTEAFF.

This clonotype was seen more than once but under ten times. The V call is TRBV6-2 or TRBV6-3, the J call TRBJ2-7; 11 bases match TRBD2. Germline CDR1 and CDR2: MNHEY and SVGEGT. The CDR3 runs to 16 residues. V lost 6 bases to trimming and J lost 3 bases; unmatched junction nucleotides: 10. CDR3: CASSPLTSGKIYEQYF. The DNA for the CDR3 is TGTGCCAGCAGCCCCCTGACTAGCGGGAAGATCTACGAGCAGTACTTC.

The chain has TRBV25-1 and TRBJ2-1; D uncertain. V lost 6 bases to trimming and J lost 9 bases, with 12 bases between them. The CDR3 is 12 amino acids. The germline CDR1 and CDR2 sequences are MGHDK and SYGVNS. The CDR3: CASRKGRGEQFF. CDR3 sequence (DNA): TGTGCCAGCAGAAAAGGGCGTGGTGAGCAGTTCTTC.

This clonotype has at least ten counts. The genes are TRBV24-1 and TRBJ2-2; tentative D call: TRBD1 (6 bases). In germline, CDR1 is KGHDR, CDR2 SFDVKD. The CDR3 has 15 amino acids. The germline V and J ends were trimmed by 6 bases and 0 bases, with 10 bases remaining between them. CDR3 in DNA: TGTGCCACCAGTCAGGGGTCGTCGAACACCGGGGAGCTGTTTTTT. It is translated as CATSQGSSNTGELFF.

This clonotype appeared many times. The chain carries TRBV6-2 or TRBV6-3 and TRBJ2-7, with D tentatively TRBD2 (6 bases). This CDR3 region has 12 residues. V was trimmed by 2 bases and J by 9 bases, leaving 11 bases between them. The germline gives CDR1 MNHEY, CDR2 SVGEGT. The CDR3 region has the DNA TGTGCCAGCAGTTACCCCGCGGGAATGCAGTACTTC. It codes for CASSYPAGMQYF.

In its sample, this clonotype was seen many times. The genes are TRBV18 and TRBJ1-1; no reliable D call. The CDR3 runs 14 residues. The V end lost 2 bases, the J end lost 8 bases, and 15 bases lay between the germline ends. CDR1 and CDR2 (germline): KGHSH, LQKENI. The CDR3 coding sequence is TGTGCCAGCTCACCAGTCCGGGGTCAAAGGGAAGCTTTCTTT. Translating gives CASSPVRGQREAFF.

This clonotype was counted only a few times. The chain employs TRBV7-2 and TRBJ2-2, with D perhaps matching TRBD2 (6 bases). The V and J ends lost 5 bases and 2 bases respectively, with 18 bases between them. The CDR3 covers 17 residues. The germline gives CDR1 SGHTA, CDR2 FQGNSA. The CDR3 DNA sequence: TGTGCCAGCAGCCTTTTTGGGGGTGCGGGAAACACCGGGGAGCTGTTTTTT. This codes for CASSLFGGAGNTGELFF.

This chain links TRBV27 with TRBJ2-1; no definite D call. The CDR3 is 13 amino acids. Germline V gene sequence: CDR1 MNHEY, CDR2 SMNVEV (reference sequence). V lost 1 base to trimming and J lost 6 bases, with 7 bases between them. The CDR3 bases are TGTGCCAGCAGTTTATACCGGAGCAATGAGCAGTTCTTC. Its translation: CASSLYRSNEQFF.

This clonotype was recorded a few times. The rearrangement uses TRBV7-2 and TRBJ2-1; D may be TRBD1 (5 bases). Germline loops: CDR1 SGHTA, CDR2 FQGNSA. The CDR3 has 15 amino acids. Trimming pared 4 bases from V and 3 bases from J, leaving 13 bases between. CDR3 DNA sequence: TGTGCCAGCAGCTCCAGACAGAATAACTACAATGAGCAGTTCTTC. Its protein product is CASSSRQNNYNEQFF.

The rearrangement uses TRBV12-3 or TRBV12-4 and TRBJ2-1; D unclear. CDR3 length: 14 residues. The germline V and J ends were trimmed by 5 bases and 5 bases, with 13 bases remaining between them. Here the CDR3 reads CASSDGLPNNEQFF. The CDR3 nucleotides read TGTGCCAGCAGTGACGGATTACCTAACAATGAGCAGTTCTTC.

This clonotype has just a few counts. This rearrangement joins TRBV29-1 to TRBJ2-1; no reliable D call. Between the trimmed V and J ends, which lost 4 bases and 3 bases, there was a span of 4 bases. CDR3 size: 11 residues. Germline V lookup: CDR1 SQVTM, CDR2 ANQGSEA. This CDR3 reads CSVAIYNEQFF. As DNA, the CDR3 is TGCAGCGTTGCCATCTACAATGAGCAGTTCTTC.

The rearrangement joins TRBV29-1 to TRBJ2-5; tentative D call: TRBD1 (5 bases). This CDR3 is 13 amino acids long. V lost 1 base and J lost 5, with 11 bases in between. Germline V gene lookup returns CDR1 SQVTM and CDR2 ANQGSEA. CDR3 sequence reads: CSVEGQGVETQYF. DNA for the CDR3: TGCAGCGTTGAAGGGCAGGGTGTGGAGACCCAGTACTTC.

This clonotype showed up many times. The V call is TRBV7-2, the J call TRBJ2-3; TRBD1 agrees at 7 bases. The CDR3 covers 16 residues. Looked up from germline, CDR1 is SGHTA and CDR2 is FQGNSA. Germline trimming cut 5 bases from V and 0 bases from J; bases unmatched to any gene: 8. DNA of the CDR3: TGTGCCAGCAGCCCAGACAGGGTGGTAAGCACAGATACGCAGTATTTT. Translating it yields CASSPDRVVSTDTQYF.

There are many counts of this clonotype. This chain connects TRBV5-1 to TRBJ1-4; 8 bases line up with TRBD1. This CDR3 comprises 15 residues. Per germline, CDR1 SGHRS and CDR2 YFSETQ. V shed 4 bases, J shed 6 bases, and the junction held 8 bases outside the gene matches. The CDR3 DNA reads TGCGCCAGCAGCCCTAAGACAGGGGAGTATGAAAAACTGTTTTTT. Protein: CASSPKTGEYEKLFF.

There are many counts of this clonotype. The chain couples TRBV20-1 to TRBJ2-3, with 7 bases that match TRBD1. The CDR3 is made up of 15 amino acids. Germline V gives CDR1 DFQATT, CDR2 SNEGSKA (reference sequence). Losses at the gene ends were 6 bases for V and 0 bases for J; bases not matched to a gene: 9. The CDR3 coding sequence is TGCAGTGCCGTCCCGGGACAGAAAAGCACAGATACGCAGTATTTT. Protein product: CSAVPGQKSTDTQYF.

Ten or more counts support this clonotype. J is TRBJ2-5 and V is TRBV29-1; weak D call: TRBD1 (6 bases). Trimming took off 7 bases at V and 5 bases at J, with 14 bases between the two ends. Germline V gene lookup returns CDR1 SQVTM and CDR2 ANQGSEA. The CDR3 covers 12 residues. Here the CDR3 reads CSAAQGLETQYF. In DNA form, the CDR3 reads TGCAGCGCAGCTCAGGGGTTGGAGACCCAGTACTTC.

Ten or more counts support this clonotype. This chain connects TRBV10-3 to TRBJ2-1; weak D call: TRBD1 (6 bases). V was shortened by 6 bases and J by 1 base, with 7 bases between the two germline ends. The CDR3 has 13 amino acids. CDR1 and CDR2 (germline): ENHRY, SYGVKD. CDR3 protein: CAISRGSYNEQFF. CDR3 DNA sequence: TGTGCCATCAGCAGGGGTTCCTACAATGAGCAGTTCTTC.

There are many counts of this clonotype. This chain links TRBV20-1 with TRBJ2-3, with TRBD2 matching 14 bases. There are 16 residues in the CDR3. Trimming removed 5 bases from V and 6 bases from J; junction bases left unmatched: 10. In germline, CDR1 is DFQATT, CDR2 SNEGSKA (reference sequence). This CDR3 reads CSAPRTSGRPGDTQYF. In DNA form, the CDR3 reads TGCAGTGCTCCTCGGACTAGCGGGAGGCCAGGGGATACGCAGTATTTT.

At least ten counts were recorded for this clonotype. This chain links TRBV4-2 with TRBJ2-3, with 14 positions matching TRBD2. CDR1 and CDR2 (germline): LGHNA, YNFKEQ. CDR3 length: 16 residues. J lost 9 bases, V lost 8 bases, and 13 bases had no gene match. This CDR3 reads CASALPTSGGAVTQYF. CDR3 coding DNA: TGTGCCAGCGCACTTCCGACTAGCGGGGGGGCGGTCACGCAGTATTTT.

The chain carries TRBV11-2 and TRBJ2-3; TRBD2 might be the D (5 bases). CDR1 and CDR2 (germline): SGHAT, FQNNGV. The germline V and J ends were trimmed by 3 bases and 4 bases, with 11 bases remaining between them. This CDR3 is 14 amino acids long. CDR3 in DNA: TGTGCCAGCAGCTTCGGGGTCTCGGCAGATACGCAGTATTTT. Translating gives CASSFGVSADTQYF.

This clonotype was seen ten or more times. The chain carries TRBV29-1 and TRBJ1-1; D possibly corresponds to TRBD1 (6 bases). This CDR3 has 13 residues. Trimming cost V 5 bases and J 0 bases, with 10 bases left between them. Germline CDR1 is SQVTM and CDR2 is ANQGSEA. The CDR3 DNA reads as TGCAGCGTTAACAGGGAGCTGAACACTGAAGCTTTCTTT. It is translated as CSVNRELNTEAFF.